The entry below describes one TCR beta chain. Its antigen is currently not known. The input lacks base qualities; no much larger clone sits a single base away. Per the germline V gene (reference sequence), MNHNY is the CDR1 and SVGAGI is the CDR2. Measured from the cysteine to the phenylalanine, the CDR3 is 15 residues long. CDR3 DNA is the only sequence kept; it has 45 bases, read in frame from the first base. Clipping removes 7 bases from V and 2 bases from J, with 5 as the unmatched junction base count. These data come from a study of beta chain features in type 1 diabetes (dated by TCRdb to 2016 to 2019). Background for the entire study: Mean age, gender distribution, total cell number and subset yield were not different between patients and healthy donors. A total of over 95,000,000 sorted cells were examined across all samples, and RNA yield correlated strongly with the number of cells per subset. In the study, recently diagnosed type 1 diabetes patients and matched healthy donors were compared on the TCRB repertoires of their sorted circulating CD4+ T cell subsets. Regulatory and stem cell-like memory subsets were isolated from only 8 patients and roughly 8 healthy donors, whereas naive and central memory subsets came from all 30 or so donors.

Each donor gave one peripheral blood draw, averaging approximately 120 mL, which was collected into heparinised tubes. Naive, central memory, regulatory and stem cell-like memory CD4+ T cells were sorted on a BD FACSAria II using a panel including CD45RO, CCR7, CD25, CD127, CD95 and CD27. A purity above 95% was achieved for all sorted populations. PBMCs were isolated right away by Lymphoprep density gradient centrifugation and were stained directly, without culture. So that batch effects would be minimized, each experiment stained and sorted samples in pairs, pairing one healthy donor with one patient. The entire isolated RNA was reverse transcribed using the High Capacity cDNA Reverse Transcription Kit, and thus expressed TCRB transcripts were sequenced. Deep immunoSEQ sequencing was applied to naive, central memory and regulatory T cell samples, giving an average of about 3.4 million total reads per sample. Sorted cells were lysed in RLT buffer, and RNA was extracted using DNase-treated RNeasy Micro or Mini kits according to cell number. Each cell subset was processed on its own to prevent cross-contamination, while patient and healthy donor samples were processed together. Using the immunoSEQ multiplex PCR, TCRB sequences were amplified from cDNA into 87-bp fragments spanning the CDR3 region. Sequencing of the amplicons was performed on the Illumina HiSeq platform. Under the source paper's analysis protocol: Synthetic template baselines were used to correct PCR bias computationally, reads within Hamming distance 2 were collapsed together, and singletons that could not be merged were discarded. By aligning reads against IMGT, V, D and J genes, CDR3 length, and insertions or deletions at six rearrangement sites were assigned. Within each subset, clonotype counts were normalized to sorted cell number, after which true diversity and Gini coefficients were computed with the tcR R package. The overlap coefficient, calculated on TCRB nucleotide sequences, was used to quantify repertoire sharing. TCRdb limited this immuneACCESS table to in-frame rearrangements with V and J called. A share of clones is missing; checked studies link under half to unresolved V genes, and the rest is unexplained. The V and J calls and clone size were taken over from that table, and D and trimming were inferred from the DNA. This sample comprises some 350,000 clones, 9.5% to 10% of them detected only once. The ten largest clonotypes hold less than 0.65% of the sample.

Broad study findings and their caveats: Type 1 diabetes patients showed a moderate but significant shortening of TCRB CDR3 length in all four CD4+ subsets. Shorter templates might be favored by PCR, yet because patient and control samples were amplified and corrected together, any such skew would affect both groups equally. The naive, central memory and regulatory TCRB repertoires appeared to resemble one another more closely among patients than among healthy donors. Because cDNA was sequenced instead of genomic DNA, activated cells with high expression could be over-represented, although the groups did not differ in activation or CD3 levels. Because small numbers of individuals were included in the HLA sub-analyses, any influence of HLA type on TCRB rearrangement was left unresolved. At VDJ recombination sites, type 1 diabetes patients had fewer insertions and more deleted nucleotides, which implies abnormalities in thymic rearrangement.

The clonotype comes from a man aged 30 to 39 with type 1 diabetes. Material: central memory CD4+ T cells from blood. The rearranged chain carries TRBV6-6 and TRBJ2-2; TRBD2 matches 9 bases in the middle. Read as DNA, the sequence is TGTGCCAGCACAGGTAGCGGGAGCAACACCGGGGAGCTGTTTTTT. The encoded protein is CASTGSGSNTGELFF.